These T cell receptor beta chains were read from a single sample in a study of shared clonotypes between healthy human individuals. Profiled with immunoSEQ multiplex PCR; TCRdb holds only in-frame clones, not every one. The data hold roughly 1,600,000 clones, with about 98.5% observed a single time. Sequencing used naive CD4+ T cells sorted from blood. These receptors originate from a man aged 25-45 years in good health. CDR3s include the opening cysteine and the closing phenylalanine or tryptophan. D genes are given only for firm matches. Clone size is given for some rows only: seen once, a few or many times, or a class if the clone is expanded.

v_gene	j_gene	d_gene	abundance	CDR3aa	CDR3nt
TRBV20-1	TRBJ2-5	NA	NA	CSAGFGETQYF	TGCAGTGCGGGCTTCGGGGAGACCCAGTACTTC
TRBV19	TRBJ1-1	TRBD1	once	CASSHHRGGNTEAFF	TGTGCCAGTAGTCACCACAGGGGGGGAAACACTGAAGCTTTCTTT
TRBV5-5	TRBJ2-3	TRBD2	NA	CASSLSGTGTDTQYF	TGTGCCAGCAGCTTGAGCGGGACCGGCACAGATACGCAGTATTTT
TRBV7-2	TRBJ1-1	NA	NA	CASSLMQVQDTEAFF	TGTGCCAGCAGCTTAATGCAGGTTCAGGACACTGAAGCTTTCTTT
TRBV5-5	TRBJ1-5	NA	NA	CASSSTNRGSQPQHF	TGTGCCAGCAGCTCCACCAATAGGGGTAGTCAGCCCCAGCATTTT
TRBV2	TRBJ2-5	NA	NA	CASSGIEETQYF	TGTGCCAGCAGTGGAATTGAAGAGACCCAGTACTTC
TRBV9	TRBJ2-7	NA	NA	CASSVAMGSPDYEQYF	TGTGCCAGCAGCGTAGCAATGGGAAGCCCGGACTACGAGCAGTACTTC
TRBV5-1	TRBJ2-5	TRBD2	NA	CASLPIGGPGGQETQYF	TGCGCCAGCCTCCCCATCGGGGGACCGGGAGGGCAAGAGACCCAGTACTTC
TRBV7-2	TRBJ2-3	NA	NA	CASSLAGPGRTQYF	TGTGCCAGCAGCTTAGCGGGCCCGGGGAGGACGCAGTATTTT
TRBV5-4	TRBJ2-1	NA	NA	CASSLKGPNNEQFF	TGTGCCAGCAGCTTGAAAGGGCCAAACAATGAGCAGTTCTTC
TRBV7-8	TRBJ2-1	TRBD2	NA	CASSLEGLAPNEQFF	TGTGCCAGCAGCTTAGAGGGACTAGCACCGAATGAGCAGTTCTTC
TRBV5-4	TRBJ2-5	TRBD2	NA	CATGLAGGIETQYF	TGTGCCACGGGACTAGCGGGAGGAATAGAGACCCAGTACTTC
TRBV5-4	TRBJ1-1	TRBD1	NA	CASSEGGQDTEAFF	TGTGCCAGCAGCGAAGGGGGCCAGGACACTGAAGCTTTCTTT
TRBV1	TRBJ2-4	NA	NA	CTSSQQVSGRYKNIQYF	TGCACCAGCAGCCAACAAGTGAGCGGGAGGTATAAAAACATTCAGTACTTC
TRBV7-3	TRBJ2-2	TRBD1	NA	CASSLRWGQSNTGELFF	TGTGCCAGCAGCCTGCGATGGGGACAGTCGAACACCGGGGAGCTGTTTTTT
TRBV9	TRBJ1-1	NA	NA	CASSVSPQIGGRTETNTEAFF	TGTGCCAGCAGCGTAAGCCCCCAGATAGGGGGACGCACCGAAACGAACACTGAAGCTTTCTTT
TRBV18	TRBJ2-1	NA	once	CASSPNSHEQFF	TGTGCCAGCTCACCAAATAGCCATGAGCAGTTCTTC
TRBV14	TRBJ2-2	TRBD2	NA	CASSPRTSGELFF	TGTGCCAGCAGCCCCCGGACTAGCGGGGAGCTGTTTTTT
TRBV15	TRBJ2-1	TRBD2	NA	CATSREAGASYNEQFF	TGTGCCACCAGCAGAGAGGCGGGAGCCTCCTACAATGAGCAGTTCTTC
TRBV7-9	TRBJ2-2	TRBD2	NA	CASSWGTSGPTGELFF	TGTGCCAGCAGCTGGGGGACTAGCGGACCGACCGGGGAGCTGTTTTTT
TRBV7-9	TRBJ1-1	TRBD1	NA	CASSLPGQKTDTEAFF	TGTGCCAGCAGCTTACCGGGACAGAAAACCGACACTGAAGCTTTCTTT
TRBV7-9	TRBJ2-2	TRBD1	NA	CASSLASGGYTGELFF	TGTGCCAGCAGCTTAGCGTCAGGGGGCTACACCGGGGAGCTGTTTTTT
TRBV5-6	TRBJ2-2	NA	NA	CASSLAEGELFF	TGTGCCAGCAGCTTGGCCGAAGGGGAGCTGTTTTTT
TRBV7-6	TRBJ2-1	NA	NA	CASSLISEQFF	TGTGCCAGCAGCTTGATTAGTGAGCAGTTCTTC
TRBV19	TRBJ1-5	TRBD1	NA	CASSRYRGTILNQPQHF	TGTGCCAGTAGTAGATACAGGGGGACTATCCTCAATCAGCCCCAGCATTTT
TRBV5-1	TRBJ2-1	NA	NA	CASSPDNEQFF	TGCGCCAGCAGTCCCGACAATGAGCAGTTCTTC
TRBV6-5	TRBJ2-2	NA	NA	CASSYSPAAISGELFF	TGTGCCAGCAGTTACTCCCCAGCTGCCATTTCCGGGGAGCTGTTTTTT
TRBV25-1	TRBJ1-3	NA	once	CASSEYGGYSGNTIYF	TGTGCCAGCAGTGAATACGGAGGGTACTCTGGAAACACCATATATTTT
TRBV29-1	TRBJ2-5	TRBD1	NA	CSTGQGPQETQYF	TGCAGCACCGGACAGGGGCCACAAGAGACCCAGTACTTC
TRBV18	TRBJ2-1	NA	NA	CASSPPAPTGNEQFF	TGTGCCAGCTCACCACCGGCCCCAACCGGGAATGAGCAGTTCTTC
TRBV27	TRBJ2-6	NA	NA	CASSFRTSGANVLTF	TGTGCCAGCAGTTTTAGAACCTCTGGGGCCAACGTCCTGACTTTC
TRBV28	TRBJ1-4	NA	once	CASREPGRGGKLFF	TGTGCCAGCAGGGAACCAGGGAGGGGTGGAAAACTGTTTTTT
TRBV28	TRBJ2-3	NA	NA	CASGSRGGTDTQYF	TGTGCCAGCGGATCCAGGGGGGGGACAGATACGCAGTATTTT
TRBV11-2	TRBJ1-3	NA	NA	CASSLSQGSGDSGNTIYF	TGTGCCAGCAGCTTATCCCAAGGTTCAGGTGACTCTGGAAACACCATATATTTT
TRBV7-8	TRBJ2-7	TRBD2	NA	CASSLQRESEQYF	TGTGCCAGCAGCTTACAGCGGGAGTCCGAGCAGTACTTC
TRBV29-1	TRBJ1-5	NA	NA	CSAKQPAGPQHF	TGCAGCGCTAAACAACCGGCTGGGCCCCAGCATTTT
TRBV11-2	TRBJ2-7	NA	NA	CASSFQQGSIINEQYF	TGTGCCAGCAGCTTTCAGCAGGGCTCGATAATCAACGAGCAGTACTTC
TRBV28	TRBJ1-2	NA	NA	CASSLFPSAYGYTF	TGTGCCAGCAGTTTATTCCCCAGCGCCTATGGCTACACCTTC
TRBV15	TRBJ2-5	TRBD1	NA	CATSRNTGGAETQYF	TGTGCCACCAGCAGAAACACAGGGGGCGCGGAGACCCAGTACTTC
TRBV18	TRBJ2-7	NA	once	CASQPEGNEQYF	TGTGCCAGCCAACCGGAGGGAAACGAGCAGTACTTC
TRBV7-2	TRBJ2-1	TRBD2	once	CASSLASSGGAQNEQFF	TGTGCCAGCAGCTTAGCGTCCTCGGGAGGGGCGCAAAATGAGCAGTTCTTC
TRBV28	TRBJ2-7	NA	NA	CASSIDSFYEQYF	TGTGCCAGCAGTATAGACAGTTTCTACGAGCAGTACTTC
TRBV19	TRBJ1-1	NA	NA	CASSVVLGTEAFF	TGTGCCAGTAGTGTGGTTTTGGGGACTGAAGCTTTCTTT
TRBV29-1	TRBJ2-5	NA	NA	CSGQVLMGETQYF	TGCAGCGGACAGGTTTTAATGGGAGAGACCCAGTACTTC
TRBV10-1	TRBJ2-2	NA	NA	CASSATGNTGELFF	TGCGCCAGCAGTGCGACTGGTAACACCGGGGAGCTGTTTTTT
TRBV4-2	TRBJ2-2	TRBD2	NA	CASSVTGLAWTGELFF	TGTGCCAGCAGCGTCACGGGACTAGCGTGGACCGGGGAGCTGTTTTTT
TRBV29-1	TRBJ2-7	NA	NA	CSVEKAAGLSYEQYF	TGCAGCGTTGAAAAGGCAGCAGGGCTTTCCTACGAGCAGTACTTC
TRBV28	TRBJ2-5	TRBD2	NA	CASRGRVGVRETQYF	TGTGCCAGCAGGGGGAGGGTTGGGGTGAGGGAGACCCAGTACTTC
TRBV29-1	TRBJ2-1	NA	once	CSVKAPSSYNEQFF	TGCAGCGTTAAAGCGCCGAGCTCCTACAATGAGCAGTTCTTC
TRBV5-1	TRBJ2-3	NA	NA	CASNPDSPSDTQYF	TGCGCCAGCAACCCCGACAGCCCGTCAGATACGCAGTATTTT
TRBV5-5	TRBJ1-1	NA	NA	CASSLVGRANTEAFF	TGTGCCAGCAGCTTGGTGGGCCGAGCGAACACTGAAGCTTTCTTT
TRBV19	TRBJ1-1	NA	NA	CASSIEDRAAFF	TGTGCCAGTAGTATAGAGGACCGAGCGGCTTTCTTT
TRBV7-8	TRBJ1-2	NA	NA	CASSSNRDNFYGYTF	TGTGCCAGCAGCTCAAACCGGGATAACTTCTATGGCTACACCTTC
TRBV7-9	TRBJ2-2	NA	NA	CASSWRSAGELFF	TGTGCCAGCAGCTGGCGTTCCGCCGGGGAGCTGTTTTTT
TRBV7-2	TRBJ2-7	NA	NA	CASGTQDHYEQYF	TGTGCCAGCGGCACACAGGATCACTACGAGCAGTACTTC
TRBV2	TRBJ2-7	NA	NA	CASRPPLLAEYEQYF	TGTGCCAGCAGGCCACCACTTCTGGCAGAGTACGAGCAGTACTTC
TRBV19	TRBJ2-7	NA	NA	CASSKDRSYEQYF	TGTGCCAGTAGTAAGGACAGATCCTACGAGCAGTACTTC